Listed here are 15 T cell receptor beta chains from one sample, sequenced in a study of blood T cell repertoires in COVID-19. Only in-frame clones appear in the TCRdb table, and some are missing; sequencing was by immunoSEQ multiplex PCR. The sample holds over 350,000 clones, 87% seen once. The sample consisted of PBMCs or T cells enriched from blood (not recorded which). These receptors were taken from a young woman with acute COVID-19.

The chain links TRBV19 to TRBJ1-1; 9 bases match TRBD1. Germline-derived CDR1 and CDR2 are LNHDA and SQIVND (reference sequence). V lost 4 bases to trimming and J lost 2 bases; unmatched junction nucleotides: 8. CDR3 size: 16 residues. The chain's CDR3 is CASSKWAGQGNTEAFF. The CDR3 nucleotides read TGTGCCAGTAGTAAATGGGCGGGACAGGGTAACACTGAAGCTTTCTTT.

This clone appeared a single time. This CDR3 reads CASSAGTSGYNEQFF. The CDR3 DNA reads as TGTGCCAGCAGCGCCGGGACTAGCGGGTACAATGAGCAGTTCTTC. The chain employs TRBV7-9 and TRBJ2-1; 12 bases are a match to TRBD2. The CDR3 consists of 15 residues. Germline lookup yields CDR1 SEHNR and CDR2 FQNEAQ (reference sequence). The V gene end was trimmed by 5 bases and the J gene end by 4 bases; junction bases not matched to a gene: 3.

V and J are TRBV11-2 and TRBJ2-2, with D unclear. CDR1 SGHAT and CDR2 FQNNGV come from the germline V gene. The length of the CDR3 is 11 residues. V gave up 3 bases and J gave up 6 bases, with 2 bases separating them. This CDR3 reads CASSFAGELFF. The CDR3 bases are TGTGCCAGCAGCTTCGCCGGGGAGCTGTTTTTT.

This clone was seen repeatedly, ten times or more. Additional DNA sequences in this sample encode the identical CDR3. This rearrangement joins TRBV10-3 to TRBJ2-7; 11 bases align to TRBD1. From germline, CDR1 is ENHRY and CDR2 SYGVKD. The CDR3 has 14 amino acids. V lost 2 bases, J lost 4 bases, and 1 base stayed unmatched. The CDR3 coding sequence is TGTGCCATCAGTGAGGGACAGGGGGCGTACGAGCAGTACTTC. This encodes CAISEGQGAYEQYF.

The chain combines TRBV7-9 with TRBJ1-1; D possibly corresponds to TRBD1 (5 bases). CDR1 SEHNR and CDR2 FQNEAQ come from the germline V gene (reference sequence). V lost 4 bases and J lost 10, with 10 bases in between. The CDR3 contains 11 residues. The CDR3 DNA reads as TGTGCCAGCAGCTACGGGGGGTCAGCTTTCTTT. This encodes CASSYGGSAFF.

This chain joins TRBV5-1 and TRBJ2-7; no firm D call. Per germline, CDR1 SGHRS and CDR2 YFSETQ. The V and J ends lost 2 bases and 5 bases respectively, with 11 bases between them. The CDR3 contains 13 residues. CDR3 DNA sequence: TGCGCCAGCAGCTTATTACAGTTAAACGAGCAGTACTTC. Translated: CASSLLQLNEQYF.

The chain combines TRBV2 with TRBJ1-1; tentatively, D is TRBD1 (5 bases). The CDR3 contains 15 residues. Trimming stripped 4 bases from V and 0 bases from J, with 12 bases between. Germline CDR1 and CDR2: SNHLY and FYNNEI. The CDR3 DNA follows: TGTGCCAGCAGTGTACTGGGGGGGATGAACACTGAAGCTTTCTTT. This sequence encodes CASSVLGGMNTEAFF.

The CDR3: CAWGGSGYEQYF. CDR3 nucleotides: TGTGCCTGGGGAGGGTCAGGCTACGAGCAGTACTTC. The rearrangement uses TRBV30 and TRBJ2-7; D possibly corresponds to TRBD2 (6 bases). The CDR3 totals 12 residues. Germline V CDR1 and CDR2: GTSNPN, SVGIG (reference sequence). V was trimmed by 5 bases and J by 3 bases, leaving 11 bases between them. Complete variable domain (other parts from reference TRBV30 and TRBJ2-7): SQTIHQWPATLVQPVGSPLSLECTVEGTSNPNLYWYRQAAGRGLQLLFYSVGIGQISSEVPQNLSASRPQDRQFILSSKKLLLSDSGFYLCAWGGSGYEQYFGPGTRLTVT.

The CDR3 DNA is TGTGCCAGCAGCGTCGGAGCGGGGGCCAACGAAGCTTTCTTT. Protein: CASSVGAGANEAFF. The chain recombines TRBV5-4 with TRBJ1-1, with D perhaps TRBD1 (6 bases). This CDR3 has 14 residues. Trimming left V 4 bases short and J 8 bases short, with 18 bases between. CDR1 is SGHNT and CDR2 is YYREEE in the germline V gene (reference sequence).

The chain employs TRBV19 and TRBJ2-2; tentative D call: TRBD1 (5 bases). The CDR3 has 15 amino acids. V shed 8 bases and J shed 4 bases, with 17 bases lying between them. Germline loops: CDR1 LNHDA, CDR2 SQIVND (reference sequence). The chain's CDR3 is CASRTAGISTGELFF. Written as DNA, the CDR3 is TGTGCCAGTCGAACAGCAGGGATTAGCACCGGGGAGCTGTTTTTT.

This chain uses TRBV7-3 with TRBJ2-3; TRBD1 matches 10 bases. From germline, CDR1 is SGHTA and CDR2 FQGTGA. This CDR3 has 18 amino acids. V trimming: 1 base; J trimming: 4 bases; junction bases outside the gene matches: 11. The CDR3 protein is CASSLNPLGQGVADTQYF. CDR3 DNA sequence: TGTGCCAGCAGCTTAAACCCTCTAGGACAGGGGGTGGCAGATACGCAGTATTTT. Variable domain in full (rest from reference TRBV7-3 and TRBJ2-3): GAGVSQTPSNKVTEKGKYVELRCDPISGHTALYWYRQSLGQGPEFLIYFQGTGAADDSGLPNDRFFAVRPEGSVSTLKIQRTERGDSAVYLCASSLNPLGQGVADTQYFGPGTRLTVL.

CDR3 region: CATKKDSENTEAFF. The CDR3 DNA follows: TGCGCCACCAAAAAGGACAGCGAGAACACTGAAGCTTTCTTT. The chain joins TRBV5-1 to TRBJ1-1; D is possibly TRBD1 (6 bases). The CDR3 sequence is 14 residues long. CDR1 is SGHRS, CDR2 YFSETQ, per germline. V was clipped by 9 bases and J by 1 base, with 16 bases between them. The whole variable domain, filled in from reference TRBV5-1 and TRBJ1-1, reads KAGVTQTPRYLIKTRGQQVTLSCSPISGHRSVSWYQQTPGQGLQFLFEYFSETQRNKGNFPGRFSGRQFSNSRSEMNVSTLELGDSALYLCATKKDSENTEAFFGQGTRLTVV.

The chain uses TRBV18 and TRBJ1-3; 7 positions agree with TRBD1. V shed 1 base, J shed 8 bases, and the junction held 5 bases outside the gene matches. The germline gives CDR1 KGHSH, CDR2 LQKENI. CDR3 size: 14 residues. The CDR3 DNA follows: TGTGCCAGCTCACCACAGACCCAGGGGGACACCATATATTTT. Translation gives CASSPQTQGDTIYF.

V and J are TRBV3-1 (or the pseudogene TRBV3-2) and TRBJ2-7, with TRBD1 matching 7 bases. Per germline, CDR1 LGHDT and CDR2 YNNKEL (reference sequence). This CDR3 is 16 amino acids long. V dropped 1 base and J dropped 0; count of bases not matched to a gene: 6. In DNA, the CDR3 is TGTGCCAGCAGCCAAGTCTGGACAGGAGTCTCCTACGAGCAGTACTTC. Its protein is CASSQVWTGVSYEQYF.

This chain uses TRBV4-2 with TRBJ2-1; D gene ambiguous. V was shortened by 4 bases and J by 8 bases, with 9 bases between the two germline ends. This CDR3 has 12 amino acids. Looked up from germline, CDR1 is LGHNA and CDR2 is YNFKEQ. The CDR3 coding sequence is TGTGCCAGCAGCCCCGGTGGGCATGAGCAGTTCTTC. Protein product: CASSPGGHEQFF.